Listed below are T cell receptor beta chains from one sample, sequenced in a study of precursors of human CD4 cytotoxic T cells. MiXCR, run by TCRdb on the reads, gives a single entry per CDR3 protein. This table holds a few hundred distinct CDR3 sequences, 25% to 35% found once. The material sequenced was memory CD4+ T cells from blood (PBMCs). The receptors shown here come from a human donor in good health. Each CDR3 is given with its conserved first and last residue. D genes are given only for firm matches. Size is stated for part of the rows, as once, few or many counts, or as a class when the clone is expanded.

v_call	d_call	clone_size	j_call	cdr3_aa	cdr3_nt
TRBV29-1	TRBD2	few	TRBJ2-2	CSVEANPSGANTGELFF	TGCAGCGTTGAAGCCAATCCTAGCGGTGCGAACACCGGGGAGCTGTTTTTT
TRBV11-2	NA	NA	TRBJ2-5	CASSTSLGYQYF	TGTGCCAGCAGCACGTCTCTGGGGTACCAGTACTTC
TRBV15	NA	NA	TRBJ2-4	CATSTSSLWAGVAKNIQYF	TGTGCCACCAGCACCTCTTCTCTTTGGGCAGGGGTGGCCAAAAACATTCAGTACTTC
TRBV20-1	TRBD1	NA	TRBJ1-6	CSARRQGQVNSPLHF	TGCAGTGCTAGGAGGCAGGGACAGGTGAATTCACCCCTCCACTTT
TRBV12-3/TRBV12-4	NA	NA	TRBJ2-1	CASSLGSNEQFF	TGTGCCAGCAGCTTGGGCTCGAATGAGCAGTTCTTC
TRBV7-9	TRBD1	NA	TRBJ2-7	CASRGTAYEQYF	TGTGCCAGCAGGGGGACAGCCTACGAGCAGTACTTC
TRBV20-1	NA	NA	TRBJ2-7	CSARDPRGPQSYEQYF	TGCAGTGCTAGAGATCCCCGGGGGCCCCAATCCTACGAGCAGTACTTC
TRBV18	TRBD1	large	TRBJ1-4	CASSPQDRNEKLFF	TGTGCCAGCTCACCACAGGACAGGAATGAAAAACTGTTTTTT
TRBV4-1	TRBD1	NA	TRBJ2-5	CASSQVDRGNQETQYF	TGCGCCAGCAGCCAGGTGGACAGGGGGAACCAAGAGACCCAGTACTTC
TRBV20-1	TRBD2	large	TRBJ2-4	CSASSGVKNIQYF	TGCAGTGCTAGTAGCGGGGTAAAAAACATTCAGTACTTC
TRBV7-2	TRBD2	NA	TRBJ2-7	CASSLGLAVSYEQYF	TGTGCCAGCAGCTTAGGACTAGCGGTCTCCTACGAGCAGTACTTC
TRBV3-1	NA	few	TRBJ1-5	CASSYGSDQPQHF	TGTGCCAGCAGCTACGGGAGCGATCAGCCCCAGCATTTT
TRBV2	NA	NA	TRBJ1-1	CASSEALRQTEAFF	TGTGCCAGCAGTGAAGCGCTTCGTCAAACTGAAGCTTTCTTT
TRBV5-1	NA	large	TRBJ1-6	CASSLVLLSPLHF	TGCGCCAGCAGCTTGGTTCTGCTTTCACCCCTCCACTTT